This TCR beta chain was found in a study of shared clonotypes between healthy human individuals (dated by TCRdb to 2020 to 2021). General notes on the study: Three men and a couple of women, aged 18 to 49 years, made up the cohort. For each donor, three plates each were used for CD4 naive and CD4 memory, two plates were used for CD8 naive, and one plate was used for CD8 memory. Blood TCR repertoires of five healthy adults were deeply sequenced to estimate repertoire size and the extent of clonotype sharing between individuals. To increase sequencing depth and limit assay-specific biases, TCR repertoire library preparation and sequencing were carried out by different laboratories using diverse techniques. Between about 0.8 and 9 billion PBMCs per donor were obtained by leukapheresis. What the authors observed across the whole study: Larger estimated clonotype richness was generally found for naive subsets than for memory subsets. Incomplete sequencing was indicated by rarefaction of sorted-subset datasets, despite the large sequencing depth. Sampling was restricted to blood, and TCR repertoires in tissues likely differ from the TCR repertoires found in blood. Based on pairwise subsampling, the degree of clonotype sharing among donors was expected to be affected by sequencing depth. Compared with non-shared clonotypes, clonotypes shared by all four sorted-subset donors had higher generation probabilities. Across a handful of donors, 4.5% to 6.5% of naive CD4, roughly 3.5% of naive CD8, about 2% of memory CD4, and roughly 0.4% of memory CD8 clonotypes were shared. The small number of donors limited the genetic and exposure-history diversity represented.

Using the deep immunoSEQ assay, multiplex PCR amplified TCR CDR3 regions from genomic DNA. Extracted genomic DNA from each cell subset was distributed evenly across all wells of several immunoSEQ 96-well plates, and each plate was treated as a replicate. Each replicate PCR for sorted subsets received 150 to 250 ng genomic DNA, equal to roughly 33,000 T cell genomes. Purified libraries were measured with a Qubit 3.0 fluorometer, size-checked on a Bioanalyzer 2100, and measured again with the KAPA Library Quantification kit. Every immunoSEQ 96-well plate was sequenced on a dedicated single-read 150-cycle Illumina NextSeq 550 flow cell. The original pipeline was this. The immunoSEQ output contained only junctional sequences without quality scores, so filtering could not match that applied to full-length reads. To assign V/J genes and CDR3, sequences were annotated against IMGT germline references using PyIR, a Python wrapper for IgBLAST v1.9. Reads were filtered out if the reads had weak V/J assignments (E-value above 1e-6), no CDR3, stop codons, out-of-frame junctions, or ambiguous translated residues. V3J clonotypes were defined by identical inferred V gene, J gene, and CDR3 amino acid sequence. The percentage overlap between two repertoires was calculated by dividing the number of shared unique clonotypes by the size of the smaller repertoire. Repertoire richness was assessed with RTK rarefaction, the Chao1 estimator, and Recon v2.1 estimates of unobserved clonotypes. Generation probabilities were computed with OLGA for all TCRbeta clonotypes obtained by the gDNA method from a handful of donors. Entries here come from immuneACCESS through TCRdb and include only in-frame sequences with V and J called. Some clones fail to appear in such tables; in the studies checked, an unresolved V gene covers under half of the shortfall, and the cause of the remainder is unknown. The V and J calls and clone size come from that table; D and trimming were worked out from the DNA. Counted in this sample were about 2.3 million clones; 80% to 95% of them appeared once. The top ten clonotypes cover 0.35% to 0.5% of the sample.

The donors were healthy, HIV-negative adults who had no recently reported acute infections or vaccinations. All donors were Caucasian adults living in Nashville, Tennessee, USA. CD4+ T cells were enriched through magnetic negative selection, after which naive cells were positively selected on CD45RA and the remaining negative fraction served as the memory subset. Blood was collected by leukapheresis, and PBMCs were isolated by Ficoll-Histopaque density gradient centrifugation and then cryopreserved in liquid nitrogen vapor phase. Analytical flow cytometry was used to check the purity and quantity of each magnetically sorted T cell population. Genomic DNA was isolated from every sorted fraction and measured by UV absorbance on a Nanodrop 2000c. At the junction V is shortened by 3 bases and J by 0 bases; bases outside the gene matches: 7. The CDR3 goes from the cysteine to the phenylalanine over 17 residues. This entry keeps only the CDR3 DNA: 51 bases, framed from base 1. The germline V gene (reference sequence) gives CDR1 as SEHNR and CDR2 as FQNEAQ.

Comment on this clone: What this receptor recognizes is not known. No qualities accompany the bases; no much larger clone lies one base away.

Sequencing was performed on naive CD4+ T cells from PBMCs. The cell subset or site label, read with the paper, signifies: CD45RA+ positively selected. The chain was built from TRBV7-9 and TRBJ1-3; TRBD1 matches 8 bases in the middle. The sequence came from a man younger than 30 in good health. Some clones in this sample may be carry-over from other donors' samples. CDR3 protein: CASSFPGTGTSGNTIYF. The DNA sequence follows: TGTGCCAGCAGCTTTCCCGGGACAGGCACCTCTGGAAACACCATATATTTT.